This T cell receptor (beta chain) came from a study of monozygotic twins with inflammatory bowel disease. Reanalyzing the 5' RACE reads, TCRdb keeps one entry per CDR3 protein, without DNA. Its listing shows 330,000 or so distinct CDR3 sequences. The CDR3 contains 15 residues. CDR1 and CDR2 (germline): SGDLS, YYNGEE. Sampling involved one blood draw (2.5 ml) for every donor. The sample consisted of blood. V and J are TRBV9 and TRBJ1-4; TCRdb outputs TRBD1, but without DNA this stays unchecked. The TCR sequence derives from a human donor with ulcerative colitis or Crohn's disease, or a healthy co-twin of an affected twin (not recorded which). This chain's CDR3 is CASSAGETVSEKLFF.